These 10 T cell receptor delta chains share one sample of origin, sequenced in a study of γδ T cells in repeated Plasmodium falciparum infection. Gammadelta T cells were flow-sorted from PBMC into Vgamma9/Vdelta2+ and Vdelta2-negative populations for bulk analysis. TCRdb processed the multiplex PCR reads again with the CATT caller. The table records 90,000 to 95,000 delta-chain clones, 0.98% of them present only once. The specimen was gamma-delta T cells from blood. The receptors here all came from a pool of human donors (malaria-infected and uninfected, not separated).

Notes on this clone: This DNA's translation and the protein TCRdb lists, from a much larger clone, do not match at residue 13, likely due to a read error; the protein shown is translated from the DNA. J is TRDJ3 and V is TRDV1; 9 nucleotides line up with TRDD3. No J gene was available from TCRdb, and it was assigned here by a germline match of the DNA. Germline assignment: CDR1 TSWWSYY and CDR2 QGS. This CDR3 has 21 amino acids. The V and J ends lost 2 bases and 2 bases, in that order; junction bases with no gene match: 13. CDR3 nucleotides: TGTGCTCTTGGGGAATACCTGGGGATACGAGGAAGCCCCTGGGACACCCGACAGATGTTTTTC. Its protein product is CALGEYLGIRGSPWDTRQMFF.

Worth noting for this clone: The protein TCRdb lists belongs to a much larger clone and differs from this DNA's translation at residue 7, which points to a read error; the protein shown is made from the DNA. The CDR3 DNA follows: TGTGCTCTTGGGTCCTGTAGGTGGGGGACCCGGGGGTACACCGATAAACTCATCTTT. Translated: CALGSCRWGTRGYTDKLIF. The rearrangement links TRDV1 to TRDJ1, with TRDD3 matching 7 bases. As TCRdb names no J gene, one was assigned here on the basis of a DNA match to germline. The length of the CDR3 is 19 residues. The germline V gene encodes CDR1 TSWWSYY and CDR2 QGS. The V and J ends lost 5 bases and 0 bases, in that order; junction bases with no gene match: 18.

This clone was seen a handful of times. This likely came from a read error, as a far larger clone is one base away. This specimen includes other DNA sequences encoding the same CDR3. With the J gene uncalled, the V gene is TRDV1; TRDD3, the D gene given by the table, was not confirmed from the DNA. The CDR3 runs 19 residues. Germline assignment: CDR1 TSWWSYY and CDR2 QGS. CDR3 in amino acids: CALGELERSDLGDASKLIF. DNA of the CDR3: TGTGCTCTTGGGGAACTAGAAAGGTCGGATCTGGGGGACGCTTCAAAACTCATCTTC.

In the case of this clone: The mismatch at residue 3 between this DNA's translation and the TCRdb protein of a much larger clone likely reflects a read error; the protein shown is translated from the DNA. The CDR3 DNA sequence: TGTGCCTTTGACACCGTTGGGGATAGAAGCGATAAACTCATCTTT. Translation gives CAFDTVGDRSDKLIF. This chain connects TRDV2 to TRDJ1; 7 bases fit TRDD3. Since TCRdb gives no J gene, matching the DNA to germline was used here to assign it. CDR1 GEAIGNYY and CDR2 EKD come from the germline V gene. The CDR3 spans 15 residues.

For this clone: Since a much larger clone is just one base distant, this may be a read error. No DNA is shown, since the ends of the CDR3 on it are uncertain; the CDR3 is the one TCRdb lists. V is TRAV29/DV5 and J is TRDJ1; the table's D call, TRDD3, has no DNA check behind it. Germline lookup yields CDR1 NSMFDY and CDR2 ISSIKDK. Termini included, the CDR3 measures 24 amino acids. The CDR3 loop is CSVLLCSDPDRLPTWGIGPDKLIF.

This clone was seen only a few times. The mismatch at residue 11 between this DNA's translation and the TCRdb protein of a much larger clone likely reflects a read error; the protein shown is translated from the DNA. This rearrangement joins TRDV1 to TRDJ1; D is tentatively TRDD2 or TRDD3 (5 bases each). The J gene was not available in TCRdb and was assigned here by matching the DNA to germline segments. The germline V gene has CDR1 TSWWSYY and CDR2 QGS. The V gene lost 0 bases and the J gene lost 4 bases, with 24 bases spanning the gap. The length of the CDR3 is 19 residues. CDR3 loop: CALGELLLEPLGRRDKLIF. The CDR3 DNA reads as TGTGCTCTTGGGGAACTACTCCTAGAGCCCTTGGGGAGGCGCGATAAACTCATCTTT.

This clone was recorded many times. The protein recorded in TCRdb matches a much larger clone and deviates from this DNA's translation at residue 9, suggesting a read error; the protein here is obtained by translating the DNA. The J gene is TRDJ1, the V gene TRDV1; 9 bases fit TRDD3. Trimming removed 2 bases from V and 0 bases from J; junction bases left unmatched: 13. The CDR3 length is 19 residues. Germline V gene sequence: CDR1 TSWWSYY, CDR2 QGS. CDR3 DNA sequence: TGTGCTCTTGGGGAAAAAAGGAAAGCTTACTGGGGGAACACCGATAAACTCATCTTT. The encoded protein is CALGEKRKAYWGNTDKLIF.

Concerning this clone itself: The likely explanation is a read error, given a far larger clone one base away. Distinct nucleotide sequences in the sample also encode this CDR3. The V call is TRDV2, the J call TRDJ1; TRDD2 is a possible D gene (7 bases). TCRdb records no J gene; here it was assigned by comparing the DNA to germline. CDR1 GEAIGNYY and CDR2 EKD come from the germline V gene. This CDR3 is 18 amino acids long. The CDR3 sequence is CADKASYVPGDVTDKLIF. CDR3 sequence (DNA): TGTGCAGACAAGGCTTCCTATGTACCTGGGGACGTTACCGATAAACTCATCTTT.

This clone was recorded many times. TCRdb's entry gives the protein of a much larger clone, which mismatches this DNA's translation at residue 7, likely from a read error; the protein reported here is translated from the DNA. The chain uses TRDV2 and TRDJ1; TRDD3 agrees at 10 bases. CDR3 length: 20 residues. In germline, CDR1 is GEAIGNYY, CDR2 EKD. J was trimmed by 0 bases and V by 0 bases; bases with no gene match: 15. CDR3 sequence: CACDTNVPGDTTPYTDKLIF. DNA of the CDR3: TGTGCCTGTGACACCAATGTTCCGGGGGATACGACTCCGTACACCGATAAACTCATCTTT.

Turning to this clone: TCRdb lists the protein of a much larger clone for this DNA, which differs at residue 12, so this is likely a read error; the protein given here is translated from the DNA itself. The chain recombines TRDV2 with TRDJ3; 7 nucleotides agree with TRDD3. The J gene is absent in TCRdb and was assigned here via DNA matching to germline. Germline CDR1 GEAIGNYY, CDR2 EKD. This CDR3 is 18 amino acids long. The CDR3 DNA is TGTGCCTGTGACCGGCTGGGGGGGTCCTCCTGGAACACCCGACAGATGTTTTTC. It is translated as CACDRLGGSSWNTRQMFF.